The T cell receptor beta chain under discussion was sequenced for a study of glioma-infiltrating T cells after dendritic cell vaccination. TCRdb keeps only in-frame clones here, not all; method: immunoSEQ multiplex PCR. The sample records under 130,000 clones, around 89% being singletons. The germline V gene encodes CDR1 SGHDT and CDR2 YYEEEE. The CDR3 runs 14 residues. V gave up 4 bases and J gave up 7 bases, with 15 bases separating them. Time point described: after dendritic cell vaccination, including at tumor progression/relapse. This rearrangement joins TRBV5-6 to TRBJ1-5, with TRBD1 as a possible D gene (6 bases). The sample here was blood, taken after dendritic cell vaccination. This TCR was sampled from a human donor with glioblastoma. The CDR3 region is CASSNWGGAQPQHF. Here the CDR3 DNA reads TGTGCCAGCAGCAACTGGGGGGGGGCCCAGCCCCAGCATTTT.